These 32 T cell receptor beta chains originate from one sample sequenced in a study of radiation and T cells in renal cell carcinoma. This sample's time point: blood 4 weeks post-SBRT, at nephrectomy. Treatment reported: 15 Gy SBRT to primary tumor, nephrectomy 4 weeks later. TCRdb's table, derived via immunoSEQ multiplex PCR, lists solely in-frame clones and lacks some. Of around 100,000 clones listed, approximately 80% were seen once; the top ten hold more than 7%. Sequencing was performed on blood, taken from a patient whose treatment included radiotherapy and nephrectomy. These receptors came from a man aged 60-69 years with renal cell carcinoma.

The CDR3 DNA sequence: TGTGCCTGGGGCAGTCGACAGGGCCCCTCCACCTTC. This sequence encodes CAWGSRQGPSTF. The chain uses TRBV30 and TRBJ1-2, with 7 positions matching TRBD1. This CDR3 is built from 12 residues. Germline CDR1 GTSNPN, CDR2 SVGIG (reference sequence). With 5 bases clipped from V and 13 bases from J, the junction kept 13 bases outside the gene matches.

The chain carries TRBV7-9 and TRBJ1-1; the D is unclear. The CDR3 runs 14 residues. Germline V gene data show CDR1 as SEHNR and CDR2 as FQNEAQ (reference sequence). Trimming removed 2 bases at V and 1 base at J, with 8 bases between. The CDR3 sequence is CASSLQTANTEAFF. CDR3 coding DNA: TGTGCCAGCAGCTTACAGACGGCGAACACTGAAGCTTTCTTT.

The chain uses TRBV4-3 and TRBJ1-2; 7 bases are shared with TRBD1. CDR3 length: 17 residues. CDR1 and CDR2 from the germline V gene are LGHNA and YSLEER. Trimming at V came to 0 bases and at J to 6 bases, leaving 13 bases not matched to a gene. CDR3 residues: CASSQEAGRGRGDGYTF. For the CDR3, the DNA is TGCGCCAGCAGCCAAGAAGCCGGTAGGGGCAGGGGGGATGGCTACACCTTC.

This chain joins TRBV9 and TRBJ1-2, with D maybe TRBD1 (6 bases). CDR3 length equals 13 residues. The V end was cut by 2 bases, the J end by 3 bases, with 8 bases between. Germline V gene lookup returns CDR1 SGDLS and CDR2 YYNGEE. CDR3 protein: CASSVDSHYGYTF. CDR3 DNA: TGTGCCAGCAGCGTGGACAGCCACTATGGCTACACCTTC.

The chain has TRBV5-1 and TRBJ2-1, with 10 bases aligning to TRBD2. V was pared by 4 bases and J by 6 bases, with 16 bases of the junction left unmatched. Looked up from germline, CDR1 is SGHRS and CDR2 is YFSETQ. The CDR3 is made up of 18 amino acids. For the CDR3, the DNA is TGCGCCAGCAGCCCTCAGGCGGGTGGAGCGGGAGGGACCAATGAGCAGTTCTTC. This codes for CASSPQAGGAGGTNEQFF. Looking up the rest from reference TRBV5-1 and TRBJ2-1 gives the full variable domain: KAGVTQTPRYLIKTRGQQVTLSCSPISGHRSVSWYQQTPGQGLQFLFEYFSETQRNKGNFPGRFSGRQFSNSRSEMNVSTLELGDSALYLCASSPQAGGAGGTNEQFFGPGTRLTVL.

V is TRBV5-6 and J is TRBJ1-3; the match to TRBD1 covers 7 bases. The CDR3 is 15 amino acids. Per the germline V gene, CDR1 is SGHDT and CDR2 is YYEEEE. The V segment lost 0 bases and the J segment 4 bases; nucleotides outside the gene matches: 4. The CDR3 DNA reads TGTGCCAGCAGCTTGGGTCCAGGGGGAGGAAACACCATATATTTT. Encoded protein: CASSLGPGGGNTIYF.

The V gene is TRBV10-2, the J gene TRBJ2-2, with D uncertain. Germline V CDR1 and CDR2: WSHSY, SAAADI. The CDR3 contains 15 residues. Trimming removed 8 bases from V and 3 bases from J, with 16 bases in between. The CDR3 spells CASVAQSPDTGELFF. The CDR3 DNA is TGCGCCAGCGTCGCCCAGTCCCCGGACACCGGGGAGCTGTTTTTT.

The V call is TRBV28, the J call TRBJ2-1; D call uncertain. The CDR3 length is 20 residues. The V gene lost 5 bases and the J gene lost 0 bases, with 26 bases spanning the gap. Germline CDR1 is MDHEN and CDR2 is SYDVKM. CDR3 DNA sequence: TGTGCCAGCAGTCCCTTGGTTGGGGTGAGGCGATCGAGCTCCTACAATGAGCAGTTCTTC. Residues: CASSPLVGVRRSSSYNEQFF.

This chain links TRBV5-6 with TRBJ1-5; D gene ambiguous. V lost 0 bases and J lost 7, with 5 bases in between. Looked up from germline, CDR1 is SGHDT and CDR2 is YYEEEE. This CDR3 region has 12 residues. The CDR3 bases are TGTGCCAGCAGCTTGGTGGGCCAGCCCCAGCATTTT. It translates to CASSLVGQPQHF. The full variable domain, rest sourced from reference TRBV5-6 and TRBJ1-5, is DAGVTQSPTHLIKTRGQQVTLRCSPKSGHDTVSWYQQALGQGPQFIFQYYEEEERQRGNFPDRFSGHQFPNYSSELNVNALLLGDSALYLCASSLVGQPQHFGDGTRLSIL.

The gene calls are TRBV25-1 and TRBJ1-1; D unresolved. This CDR3 has 14 amino acids. Germline V gene sequence: CDR1 MGHDK, CDR2 SYGVNS. The ends were cut back, 8 bases at V and 1 base at J, with 14 bases in the middle. In DNA form, the CDR3 reads TGTGCCAGCGGCCCGCAAGGGTGGAACACTGAAGCTTTCTTT. Its protein is CASGPQGWNTEAFF.

This sequence joins TRBV25-1 and TRBJ1-2; possibly TRBD1 for D (5 bases). Germline CDR1 is MGHDK and CDR2 is SYGVNS. This CDR3 has 12 residues. V shed 6 bases and J shed 3 bases, with 8 bases lying between them. CDR3 in DNA: TGTGCCAGCAGAGGCAGGGACTATGGCTACACCTTC. Residues: CASRGRDYGYTF.

This clone has only a few counts. The chain couples TRBV14 to TRBJ2-3; the D gene is possibly TRBD1 (5 bases). CDR1 and CDR2 (germline): SGHDN, FVKESK. V was clipped by 2 bases and J by 2 bases, with 11 bases between them. This CDR3 contains 15 residues. The CDR3 region has the DNA TGTGCCAGCAGCCAAAGACAGACCTCCACAGATACGCAGTATTTT. Amino acid sequence: CASSQRQTSTDTQYF.

The chain recombines TRBV4-1 with TRBJ2-2; D is undetermined. V was cut by 1 base and J by 1 base, with 10 bases left in between. This CDR3 contains 16 residues. Per germline, CDR1 MGHRA and CDR2 YSYEKL. CDR3 protein: CASSQGNGLNTGELFF. The CDR3 nucleotides are TGCGCCAGCAGCCAAGGGAATGGCCTGAACACCGGGGAGCTGTTTTTT.

V gene TRBV28 combines with J gene TRBJ2-5; D is possibly TRBD1 (5 bases). Trimming left V 2 bases short and J 11 bases short, with 18 bases between. The CDR3 sequence is 14 residues long. Germline V gene data show CDR1 as MDHEN and CDR2 as SYDVKM. CDR3 coding DNA: TGTGCCAGCAGTTTAGTAGGGGTCCCCTTAGAGCAGTACTTC. Translation gives CASSLVGVPLEQYF.

This clone was picked up a small number of times. The V call is TRBV27, the J call TRBJ2-3, with 8 positions matching TRBD2. After removal of 1 base from V and 2 bases from J, the junction contained 23 bases not matched to a gene. CDR3 length equals 22 residues. Germline V CDR1 and CDR2: MNHEY, SMNVEV (reference sequence). CDR3 bases: TGTGCCAGCAGTTTATTTCCAATAGGCTCGGGGGGACTAGTTACGAACACAGATACGCAGTATTTT. Amino acid sequence: CASSLFPIGSGGLVTNTDTQYF.

This chain uses TRBV19 with TRBJ1-2, with 10 bases matching TRBD1. V was clipped by 5 bases and J by 4 bases; unmatched bases: 4. This CDR3 has 14 residues. In germline, CDR1 is LNHDA, CDR2 SQIVND (reference sequence). Written as DNA, the CDR3 is TGTGCCAGTAGTGAGGGACAGGGGAGCTATGGCTACACCTTC. This gives the protein CASSEGQGSYGYTF.

This sequence joins TRBV23-1 and TRBJ2-7, with 7 bases aligning to TRBD2. TRBV23-1 is an open reading frame whose function is uncertain. The CDR3 loop spans 14 amino acids. J gave up 0 bases and V 6 bases, and 5 bases lay outside the gene matches. CDR3 protein: CASSSSGGSYEQYF. DNA for the CDR3: TGCGCCAGCAGCTCCTCGGGGGGCTCCTACGAGCAGTACTTC.

As concerns this clone: Because the CDR3's place on the DNA is in doubt, the DNA is left out and the CDR3 is given as listed by TCRdb. The V and J genes are TRBV29-1 and TRBJ2-7. The V gene's germline CDR1 is SQVTM and CDR2 ANQGSEA. The CDR3 has 12 amino acids, counting both end residues. The CDR3 reads CSCTSGQGEQYF.

This clone was seen only a few times. V usage is TRBV5-1 and J usage is TRBJ2-2; D is unresolved. V lost 4 bases and J 3 bases, leaving 7 bases between the germline ends. CDR3 length: 13 amino acids. Germline lookup yields CDR1 SGHRS and CDR2 YFSETQ. CDR3 sequence: CASSPDYTGELFF. The CDR3 DNA is TGCGCCAGCAGCCCCGATTACACCGGGGAGCTGTTTTTT.

The rearrangement uses TRBV29-1 and TRBJ2-7; TRBD2 matches 11 bases. V lost 6 bases, J lost 7 bases, and 8 bases stayed unmatched. Germline V CDR1 and CDR2: SQVTM, ANQGSEA. This CDR3 has 13 amino acids. CDR3 amino acids: CSVLSGRAGEQYF. CDR3 coding DNA: TGCAGCGTACTTAGCGGGAGGGCCGGAGAGCAGTACTTC.

The chain links TRBV19 to TRBJ2-7; TRBD1 matches 8 bases. The CDR3 sequence is 13 residues long. J was trimmed by 5 bases and V by 2 bases; bases with no gene match: 2. Germline V gene lookup returns CDR1 LNHDA and CDR2 SQIVND (reference sequence). CDR3 region: CASSIQGAHEQYF. In nucleotides, the CDR3 is TGTGCCAGTAGTATACAGGGGGCCCACGAGCAGTACTTC. The variable domain in full, with the rest retrieved from reference TRBV19 and TRBJ2-7, is DGGITQSPKYLFRKEGQNVTLSCEQNLNHDAMYWYRQDPGQGLRLIYYSQIVNDFQKGDIAEGYSVSREKKESFPLTVTSAQKNPTAFYLCASSIQGAHEQYFGPGTRLTVT.

V usage is TRBV28 and J usage is TRBJ1-3; 11 positions agree with TRBD1. CDR3 size: 15 residues. V trimming: 6 bases; J trimming: 3 bases; junction bases outside the gene matches: 4. CDR1 is MDHEN and CDR2 is SYDVKM in the germline V gene. The CDR3 nucleotides read TGTGCCAGCAGCCGGACAGGGGGCCGTGGAAACACCATATATTTT. Its protein is CASSRTGGRGNTIYF.

The chain has TRBV28 and TRBJ2-7; a weak D match, TRBD1 (6 bases). This CDR3 is built from 11 residues. Germline values: CDR1 MDHEN, CDR2 SYDVKM. Trimming cost V 8 bases and J 8 bases, with 13 bases left between them. CDR3: CASESGAKQYF. As DNA, the CDR3 is TGTGCCAGCGAGTCAGGGGCGAAGCAGTACTTC.

The rearrangement links TRBV5-1 to TRBJ1-2; D is unresolved. V lost 0 bases to trimming and J lost 3 bases, with 12 bases between them. Germline loops: CDR1 SGHRS, CDR2 YFSETQ. The CDR3 consists of 15 residues. The CDR3 nucleotides read TGCGCCAGCAGCTTGGGTGCTGGGCAGTACTATGGCTACACCTTC. Amino acid sequence: CASSLGAGQYYGYTF. Using reference TRBV5-1 and TRBJ1-2 for the parts outside the CDR3, the full variable domain is KAGVTQTPRYLIKTRGQQVTLSCSPISGHRSVSWYQQTPGQGLQFLFEYFSETQRNKGNFPGRFSGRQFSNSRSEMNVSTLELGDSALYLCASSLGAGQYYGYTFGSGTRLTVV.

The chain uses TRBV5-6 and TRBJ2-7; TRBD2 matches at 8 bases. With V trimmed by 2 bases and J by 3 bases, 7 bases remained unmatched. Germline assignment: CDR1 SGHDT and CDR2 YYEEEE. The CDR3 runs to 15 residues. CDR3 protein: CASSFLLAAHYEQYF. The CDR3 nucleotides are TGTGCCAGCAGCTTTTTACTAGCGGCCCACTACGAGCAGTACTTC.

CDR3 sequence: CASSLELAGAEQFF. CDR3 sequence (DNA): TGTGCCAGCAGCTTGGAACTAGCGGGAGCTGAGCAGTTCTTC. This sequence joins TRBV5-4 and TRBJ2-1; 11 nucleotides line up with TRBD2. There are 14 residues in the CDR3. Germline loops: CDR1 SGHNT, CDR2 YYREEE (reference sequence). Germline trimming cut 0 bases from V and 9 bases from J; bases unmatched to any gene: 2.

This clone came up a few times. The V gene is TRBV2, the J gene TRBJ2-7; TRBD1 might be the D (6 bases). The germline CDR1 and CDR2 sequences are SNHLY and FYNNEI. Trimming left V 8 bases short and J 7 bases short, with 18 bases between. The CDR3 is 13 residues long. CDR3 DNA sequence: TGTGCCAGCGGGACAATCCTCGGCTGGGAGCAGTACTTC. The encoded protein is CASGTILGWEQYF.

The genes are TRBV11-2 and TRBJ2-7, with no clear D. Germline values: CDR1 SGHAT, CDR2 FQNNGV. The CDR3 has 14 residues. The V end lost 5 bases, the J end lost 0 bases, and 11 bases lay between the germline ends. The chain's CDR3 is CASSPRTFSYEQYF. CDR3 DNA: TGTGCCAGCAGCCCCCGGACGTTCTCCTACGAGCAGTACTTC.

V gene TRBV7-2 combines with J gene TRBJ2-7; 8 nucleotides match TRBD1. CDR1 is SGHTA and CDR2 is FQGNSA in the germline V gene. V shed 3 bases, J shed 6 bases, and the junction held 4 bases outside the gene matches. The CDR3 consists of 13 residues. The CDR3 region has the DNA TGTGCCAGCAGCTTCCTGACAGGGGCCGAGCAGTACTTC. Translating it yields CASSFLTGAEQYF. Based on the CDR3 plus reference TRBV7-2 and TRBJ2-7, the full variable domain is GAGVSQSPSNKVTEKGKDVELRCDPISGHTALYWYRQSLGQGLEFLIYFQGNSAPDKSGLPSDRFSAERTGGSVSTLTIQRTQQEDSAVYLCASSFLTGAEQYFGPGTRLTVT.

The chain combines TRBV28 with TRBJ2-7; D might be TRBD1 (5 bases). The CDR3 sequence is 17 residues long. Trimming shortened V by 3 bases and J by 2 bases, and 20 bases separated the two germline ends. The V gene's germline CDR1 is MDHEN and CDR2 SYDVKM. The CDR3 protein is CASSLTPSRDTAYEQYF. DNA of the CDR3: TGTGCCAGCAGTTTGACTCCTTCCAGGGATACGGCCTACGAGCAGTACTTC.

CDR3 loop: CASSPTSPSTDTQYF. CDR3 in DNA: TGTGCCAGCAGCCCGACTAGTCCTAGCACAGATACGCAGTATTTT. This rearrangement joins TRBV7-2 to TRBJ2-3; a possible D gene is TRBD2 (6 bases). There are 15 residues in the CDR3. Germline CDR1 is SGHTA and CDR2 is FQGNSA. V lost 5 bases and J 0 bases, leaving 12 bases between the germline ends.

The J gene is TRBJ2-7, the V gene TRBV11-2; D is perhaps TRBD2 (5 bases). Germline V gives CDR1 SGHAT, CDR2 FQNNGV. The CDR3 is made up of 15 amino acids. V was shortened by 4 bases and J by 1 base, with 14 bases between the two germline ends. The chain's CDR3 is CASSSTGVRSYEQYF. In nucleotides, the CDR3 is TGTGCCAGCAGCTCAACCGGGGTTCGGTCCTACGAGCAGTACTTC.